A selection of T cell receptor beta chains follows, all from one sample in a study of naive and memory T cell subsets. TCRdb reanalysed the 5' RACE reads using MiXCR and keeps one entry per CDR3 protein. The table lists about 48,000 distinct CDR3 sequences, about 4.8% of them singletons, with more than 0.75% in the top ten. The receptors derive from a female donor in good health. CDR3s include the opening cysteine and the closing phenylalanine or tryptophan. The D gene is left open where the match is weak. The listing skips clone size in some rows; elsewhere it reads once, few, many or a size class.

J	D	size	V	CDR3
TRBJ1-2	.	many	TRBV25-1	CAPGAGDYGYTF
TRBJ1-1	.	.	TRBV6-2/TRBV6-3	CASSYSGSNTEAFF
TRBJ1-1	.	many	TRBV29-1	CSVEGRTFF
TRBJ1-5	TRBD1	many	TRBV5-6	CASSLGGQPLGQPQHF
TRBJ2-7	.	many	TRBV20-1	CSASFRTYEQYF
TRBJ2-3	TRBD1	few	TRBV2	CASSIRTGKDTHTQYF
TRBJ1-5	TRBD1	many	TRBV3-1	CASSAEPGQGRQPQHF
TRBJ1-5	.	.	TRBV19	CASSISVRNQPQHF
TRBJ2-6	.	.	TRBV28	CASTRDTGSGANVLTF
TRBJ2-1	.	many	TRBV28	CASTAVQLRRDNEQFF
TRBJ1-4	.	.	TRBV6-5	CASSSYGAGEEKLFF